This T cell receptor (beta chain) was observed in a study of cytomegalovirus exposure and HLA in healthy donors. Using immunoSEQ multiplex PCR, the repertoire was profiled, and TCRdb retains in-frame clones only, with some absent. The repertoire holds 120,000 or so clones, with nearly 90% as singletons. Comment on this clone: Its specificity is not known.

Study-level findings and limits: Cytomegalovirus association was listed for about 170 TCR beta chains. In the 95 to 150 validation repertoires, approximately 94% of cluster scores exceeded 0, per a later analysis.

These donors were members of the approximately 120-subject validation cohort, a group separate from the approximately 670-subject first cohort. The clonotype was recovered from a woman between 18 and 29 years old in good health and CMV-seronegative. Input material: PBMCs.

In DNA form, the CDR3 reads TGTGCCAGCAGTTACTGGGGACAGGGGGCGAACACTGAAGCTTTCTTT. Translation: CASSYWGQGANTEAFF. This sequence joins TRBV6-5 and TRBJ1-1, with 12 bases lining up with TRBD1. V dropped 1 base and J dropped 1; count of bases not matched to a gene: 1. The CDR3 is 16 residues long. Germline V lookup: CDR1 MNHEY, CDR2 SVGAGI.